This TCR beta chain was identified in a study of T cell repertoires in cytomegalovirus infection. Study-level background: HLA-B-restricted CMV epitopes that are well studied, plus recently identified HLA-C-restricted ones, were used by the study. In public TCR beta signatures, there were indications of both CMV infection and matching HLA type.

With regard to this clonotype: The target antigen is unknown.

Notes on the study in general: The response measured ex vivo was dominated by TCR beta clonotypes (HLA-C-restricted and CMV-specific).

TCRdb analysed the reads with MiXCR anew, one entry per CDR3 protein. The profile shows fewer than 1,000,000 distinct CDR3 sequences, approximately 31% of them singletons. The sample here was cultured CD8+ T cells from PBMCs, taken from culture after CMV antigen stimulation. This TCR derives from a human donor in good health (CMV status not recorded). Some clones in this sample may be carry-over from other donors' samples.

In DNA form, the CDR3 reads TGTGCCAGCAGCAACACGGGGGGGGACACTGAAGCTTTCTTT. Protein sequence: CASSNTGGDTEAFF. This chain connects TRBV7-1 to TRBJ1-1; D possibly corresponds to TRBD1 (5 bases). TRBV7-1 is given ORF status, its function remaining uncertain. V lost 5 bases to trimming and J lost 3 bases, with 13 bases between them. This CDR3 is built from 14 residues.